This TCR beta chain is drawn from a study of beta chain features in type 1 diabetes. Study-level background: Healthy donors, compared against patients, showed similar age, gender and cell yields. Investigators examined around 110 million sorted cells across all samples.

The study's findings and limits: Type 1 diabetes patients had TCRB CDR3s that were shorter (moderately but significantly so) in all four CD4+ subsets.

The trim removed 5 bases at V and 5 bases at J, leaving 9 bases unmatched. Germline V gene sequence: CDR1 KGHSH, CDR2 LQKENI. The CDR3 is made up of 15 amino acids. This clone occurred a few times. Its antigen is unidentified. Since all of the isolated RNA was reverse transcribed, expressed TCRB transcripts were what got sequenced. The table came from immunoSEQ multiplex PCR; TCRdb's copy has only in-frame clones and leaves some out. The sample contains around 260,000 clones, 24% of which appear only once. The rearrangement joins TRBV18 to TRBJ2-7; the match to TRBD2 covers 10 bases. Material for sequencing was naive CD4+ T cells from blood. This receptor was obtained from a woman aged 25-40 years with type 1 diabetes. This CDR3 reads CASSASSGSQDEQYF. As DNA, the CDR3 is TGTGCCAGCTCAGCATCTAGCGGGAGCCAGGACGAGCAGTACTTC.